This TCR beta chain was recovered during a study of T cell responses to AZD1222 COVID-19 vaccine. Findings and caveats of the study: Spike-specific TCRs gained breadth and depth after people received two AZD1222 doses. Epitopes outside B.1.351 and B.1.1.7 mutated regions reportedly drew nearly half of spike TCRs. Mostly white British, mostly female donors; authors suggested clonal diversity may be underestimated.

Clones were read by immunoSEQ multiplex PCR, and TCRdb kept only the in-frame ones, dropping some. The data hold 180,000 or so clones, with about 91% observed a single time. This clone was counted once. Its antigen is currently unknown. Trimming took 5 bases from V and 7 from J; bases not matched to a gene: 20. The length of the CDR3 is 18 residues. CDR1 SGHTA and CDR2 FQGNSA come from the germline V gene. The clonotype was recovered from an adult who received the AZD1222 COVID-19 vaccine. The input for sequencing was peripheral blood, taken 28 days after the second AZD1222 dose. The chain carries TRBV7-2 and TRBJ1-2, with TRBD1 matching over 9 bases. The CDR3 DNA reads as TGTGCCAGCAGCCCCCAGGTTTTGGGAACAGGGGGCCGCCCTGGCTACACCTTC. Translated, it gives CASSPQVLGTGGRPGYTF.